These 21 T cell receptor beta chains were sequenced from one sample in a study of blood T cells in healthy people across ages. The second PCR ran about 6 to 12 cycles with a sample-barcoded 5' primer and J-beta primers. TCRdb redid the calling of the 5' RACE reads with MiXCR, one entry per CDR3 protein. Among approximately 800,000 distinct CDR3 sequences listed, about 26% were seen once. This sample was also put to use in a study of T cells of mothers and their children.

Sequencing used blood. These TCRs come from a boy aged 5-17 years in good health.

This clonotype was seen only a few times. The chain is built from TRBV7-9 and TRBJ2-7, with 10 nucleotides matching TRBD1. This CDR3 has 16 amino acids. The germline V gene encodes CDR1 SEHNR and CDR2 FQNEAQ (reference sequence). V trimming: 2 bases; J trimming: 3 bases; junction bases outside the gene matches: 7. The CDR3 here is CASSLWTGTGVYEQYF. Here the CDR3 DNA reads TGTGCCAGCAGCTTATGGACGGGGACAGGGGTCTACGAGCAGTACTTC.

This clonotype was recorded a few times. This chain joins TRBV6-5 and TRBJ2-7, with D uncertain. The CDR3 contains 13 residues. Germline V lookup: CDR1 MNHEY, CDR2 SVGAGI. Trimming cost V 6 bases and J 6 bases, with 15 bases left between them. The CDR3 spells CASSPPGLGEQYF. For the CDR3, the DNA is TGTGCCAGCAGCCCGCCCGGCCTCGGCGAGCAGTACTTC.

The rearrangement joins TRBV29-1 to TRBJ2-4, with D possibly called TRBD1 or TRBD2 (5 bases each). Germline CDR1 is SQVTM and CDR2 is ANQGSEA. V was clipped by 6 bases and J by 2 bases, with 20 bases between them. The CDR3 spans 16 residues. CDR3: CSVAFSGGGPKNIQYF. For the CDR3, the DNA is TGCAGCGTCGCATTTTCGGGTGGGGGACCCAAAAACATTCAGTACTTC. Using reference TRBV29-1 and TRBJ2-4 for the parts outside the CDR3, the full variable domain is SAVISQKPSRDICQRGTSLTIQCQVDSQVTMMFWYRQQPGQSLTLIATANQGSEATYESGFVIDKFPISRPNLTFSTLTVSNMSPEDSSIYLCSVAFSGGGPKNIQYFGAGTRLSVL.

This clonotype was observed a handful of times. The chain uses TRBV25-1 and TRBJ1-6; no definite D call. The germline V and J ends were trimmed by 11 bases and 5 bases, with 10 bases remaining between them. Germline CDR1 MGHDK, CDR2 SYGVNS. The CDR3 is 12 amino acids. CDR3 protein: CASTGNNSPLHF. The CDR3 DNA reads TGTGCCTCGACGGGGAATAATTCACCCCTCCACTTT.

In this sample, this clonotype turned up a few times. The chain is built from TRBV6-5 and TRBJ1-4; D perhaps matches TRBD1 (5 bases). Trimming pared 5 bases from V and 7 bases from J, leaving 17 bases between. Germline V gene data show CDR1 as MNHEY and CDR2 as SVGAGI. The CDR3 extends over 15 amino acids. CDR3 DNA sequence: TGTGCCAGCAGTCCCGGGACTTTGAGGGCTGAAAAACTGTTTTTT. Translating gives CASSPGTLRAEKLFF.

This clonotype was detected only a few times. The chain recombines TRBV7-6 with TRBJ2-2, with a weak D call TRBD2 (5 bases). Trimming shortened V by 8 bases and J by 6 bases, and 16 bases separated the two germline ends. In germline, CDR1 is SGHVS, CDR2 FNYEAQ. The CDR3 consists of 14 residues. The CDR3 DNA follows: TGTGCCAGCGGACGAAGCGGCTACGCCGGGGAGCTGTTTTTT. As protein: CASGRSGYAGELFF.

The rearrangement joins TRBV12-3 or TRBV12-4 to TRBJ1-2, with D unresolved. V lost 1 base to trimming and J lost 8 bases, with 11 bases between them. The CDR3 is 13 amino acids. The CDR3, as DNA: TGTGCCAGCAGTTTAGGGGGTATCATGGGCTACACCTTC. As protein: CASSLGGIMGYTF.

The chain has TRBV5-1 and TRBJ2-7; 8 nucleotides align to TRBD2. The V gene's germline CDR1 is SGHRS and CDR2 YFSETQ. V shed 0 bases and J 1 base; nucleotides not matched to a gene: 9. The CDR3 consists of 17 residues. The CDR3, as DNA: TGCGCCAGCAGCTTGGCCCCGGGGGGGGACGGATCCTACGAGCAGTACTTC. This translates into CASSLAPGGDGSYEQYF. The variable domain in full, completed from reference TRBV5-1 and TRBJ2-7, reads KAGVTQTPRYLIKTRGQQVTLSCSPISGHRSVSWYQQTPGQGLQFLFEYFSETQRNKGNFPGRFSGRQFSNSRSEMNVSTLELGDSALYLCASSLAPGGDGSYEQYFGPGTRLTVT.

The chain uses TRBV7-7 and TRBJ2-5; D may be TRBD1 or TRBD2 (6 bases each). V gave up 1 base and J gave up 1 base, with 16 bases separating them. Germline-derived CDR1 and CDR2 are SSHAT and FNYEAQ (reference sequence). CDR3 length: 17 amino acids. The CDR3 here is CASSLGQGRDRQETQYF. Written as DNA, the CDR3 is TGTGCCAGCAGCTTAGGGCAGGGGCGGGACCGCCAAGAGACCCAGTACTTC.

The table lists this clonotype with a few counts. The chain uses TRBV7-6 and TRBJ2-5; TRBD1 matches at 8 bases. CDR1 SGHVS and CDR2 FNYEAQ come from the germline V gene. The CDR3 has 17 residues. Losses at the gene ends were 5 bases for V and 7 bases for J; bases not matched to a gene: 18. The CDR3 spells CASSLIRRDRFTRTQYF. CDR3 sequence (DNA): TGTGCCAGCAGCCTTATAAGAAGGGACAGGTTTACAAGGACCCAGTACTTC.

Only a few counts were recorded for this clonotype. The V gene is TRBV6-4, the J gene TRBJ1-5; D gene unclear. In germline, CDR1 is MRHNA, CDR2 SNTAGT. The CDR3 runs 16 residues. The V end was cut by 4 bases, the J end by 4 bases, with 17 bases between. CDR3 in DNA: TGTGCCAGCAGTGGGGTGGGAAAGGGAGGGAATCAGCCCCAGCATTTT. This gives the protein CASSGVGKGGNQPQHF.

This chain links TRBV20-1 with TRBJ2-7, with 10 bases fitting TRBD1. Germline-derived CDR1 and CDR2 are DFQATT and SNEGSKA (reference sequence). The CDR3 length is 15 residues. J gave up 5 bases and V 1 base, and 8 bases lay outside the gene matches. The CDR3 DNA sequence: TGCAGTGCTAGAGCACCGGGACAGGGGAACCACGAGCAGTACTTC. Translated, it gives CSARAPGQGNHEQYF.

The chain combines TRBV12-3 or TRBV12-4 with TRBJ1-2; maybe TRBD1 (5 bases). CDR3 size: 16 residues. Trimming pared 2 bases from V and 3 bases from J, leaving 16 bases between. CDR3 sequence: CASSLTRDPGDYGYTF. CDR3 nucleotides: TGTGCCAGCAGTTTAACCCGGGACCCCGGGGACTATGGCTACACCTTC.

In its sample, this clonotype was seen a few times. The chain recombines TRBV12-3 or TRBV12-4 with TRBJ2-1, with D uncertain. Trimming cost V 4 bases and J 6 bases, with 7 bases left between them. The CDR3 runs 12 residues. CDR3 protein: CASSYYRNEQFF. CDR3 nucleotide sequence: TGTGCCAGCAGTTACTACCGCAATGAGCAGTTCTTC.

CDR3 loop: CASSFQGQGMNEQFF. As DNA, the CDR3 is TGTGCCAGCAGCTTCCAGGGACAGGGGATGAATGAGCAGTTCTTC. V usage is TRBV7-3 and J usage is TRBJ2-1, with 10 bases that match TRBD1. This CDR3 is built from 15 residues. CDR1 is SGHTA and CDR2 is FQGTGA in the germline V gene. V dropped 3 bases and J dropped 7; count of bases not matched to a gene: 6.

In this sample, this clonotype turned up a few times. The CDR3, as DNA: TGCAGTGCTAGACGCCTGACATCGGATACGCAGTATTTT. It encodes CSARRLTSDTQYF. The gene calls are TRBV20-1 and TRBJ2-3; D is unresolved. The germline gives CDR1 DFQATT, CDR2 SNEGSKA (reference sequence). This CDR3 region has 13 residues. V was clipped by 2 bases and J by 6 bases, with 12 bases between them.

This clonotype was seen a handful of times. The rearrangement uses TRBV12-3 or TRBV12-4 and TRBJ2-5; D call uncertain. Trimming removed 2 bases at V and 2 bases at J, with 12 bases between. The CDR3 extends over 15 amino acids. The CDR3, as DNA: TGTGCCAGCAGTTTAATCTTGGGCAGTCAAGAGACCCAGTACTTC. It specifies CASSLILGSQETQYF.

The chain couples TRBV11-2 to TRBJ2-7, with D perhaps TRBD2 (6 bases). CDR3 length: 14 amino acids. CDR1 SGHAT and CDR2 FQNNGV come from the germline V gene. V lost 5 bases, J lost 5 bases, and 16 bases lay in between. The CDR3 nucleotides are TGTGCCAGCAGCACGCCCAGGAGGGTCCACGAGCAGTACTTC. It specifies CASSTPRRVHEQYF. The full variable domain, in which reference TRBV11-2 and TRBJ2-7 provide the parts outside the CDR3, is EAGVAQSPRYKIIEKRQSVAFWCNPISGHATLYWYQQILGQGPKLLIQFQNNGVVDDSQLPKDRFSAERLKGVDSTLKIQPAKLEDSAVYLCASSTPRRVHEQYFGPGTRLTVT.

The gene calls are TRBV27 and TRBJ1-2; D not certain. Germline assignment: CDR1 MNHEY and CDR2 SMNVEV (reference sequence). The CDR3 extends over 13 amino acids. Trimming cost V 2 bases and J 3 bases, with 7 bases left between them. CDR3: CASSLHRDYGYTF. CDR3 DNA: TGTGCCAGCAGTTTACACCGCGACTATGGCTACACCTTC.

This clonotype turned up a few times. The chain has TRBV6-2 or TRBV6-3 and TRBJ1-5, with D perhaps matching TRBD1 (6 bases). The CDR3 covers 16 residues. Trimming stripped 8 bases from V and 0 bases from J, with 17 bases between. Per the germline V gene, CDR1 is MNHEY and CDR2 is SVGEGT. The CDR3 here is CASSRGLLYSNQPQHF. The CDR3 region has the DNA TGTGCCAGCTCGCGGGGGCTTCTATATAGCAATCAGCCCCAGCATTTT.

The gene calls are TRBV4-2 and TRBJ2-3; the match to TRBD2 covers 10 bases. Germline-derived CDR1 and CDR2 are LGHNA and YNFKEQ. This CDR3 has 15 amino acids. Germline trimming cut 4 bases from V and 5 bases from J; bases unmatched to any gene: 6. The CDR3 DNA follows: TGTGCCAGCAGCCCAGCGGGGGGGCCGGGAGATACGCAGTATTTT. Protein sequence: CASSPAGGPGDTQYF.